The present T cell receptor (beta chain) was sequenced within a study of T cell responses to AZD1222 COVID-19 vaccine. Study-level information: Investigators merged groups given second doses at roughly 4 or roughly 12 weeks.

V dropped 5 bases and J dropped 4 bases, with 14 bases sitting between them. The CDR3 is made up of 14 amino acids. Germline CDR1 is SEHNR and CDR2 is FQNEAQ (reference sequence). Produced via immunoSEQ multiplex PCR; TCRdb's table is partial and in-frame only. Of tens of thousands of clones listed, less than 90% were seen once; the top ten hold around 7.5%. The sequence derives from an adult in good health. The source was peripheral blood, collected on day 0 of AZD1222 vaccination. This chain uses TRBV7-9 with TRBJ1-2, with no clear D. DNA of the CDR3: TGTGCCAGCAGCCCCGGACGGAATCCCTATGGCTACACCTTC. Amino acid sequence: CASSPGRNPYGYTF.